Each of the 26 T cell receptor beta chains below was sequenced from the same sample in a study of T cells in Graves' hyperthyroidism and ophthalmopathy. Template material for amplifying TCR beta CDR3 regions consisted of RNA transcripts. TCR CDR3 regions were first amplified by RT-PCR with HTBI primers. TCRdb reprocessed the multiplex PCR reads via MiXCR and lists one record per CDR3 protein. The table lists a few hundred thousand distinct CDR3 sequences, around 16% of them singletons. Sequenced input: blood. The receptors shown here come from a woman between 18 and 29 years old with Graves' hyperthyroidism.

The chain links TRBV5-1 to TRBJ2-5, with D possibly matching TRBD2 (7 bases). Germline assignment: CDR1 SGHRS and CDR2 YFSETQ. The CDR3 is made up of 14 amino acids. The V and J ends lost 5 bases and 1 base respectively, with 12 bases between them. The chain's CDR3 is CASRGGGVQETQYF. In DNA form, the CDR3 reads TGCGCCAGCAGAGGGGGAGGGGTCCAAGAGACCCAGTACTTC. Drawing the rest from reference TRBV5-1 and TRBJ2-5, the complete variable domain is KAGVTQTPRYLIKTRGQQVTLSCSPISGHRSVSWYQQTPGQGLQFLFEYFSETQRNKGNFPGRFSGRQFSNSRSEMNVSTLELGDSALYLCASRGGGVQETQYFGPGTRLLVL.

This clonotype appeared many times. The V gene is TRBV5-1, the J gene TRBJ2-7, with TRBD2 matching over 9 bases. This CDR3 region has 15 residues. Unmatched junction bases numbered 12, after V lost 6 bases and J lost 5 bases. Germline lookup yields CDR1 SGHRS and CDR2 YFSETQ. The CDR3 region is CASNRASGDSNEQYF. The DNA for the CDR3 is TGCGCCAGCAATCGGGCTAGCGGGGATTCCAACGAGCAGTACTTC.

There are many counts of this clonotype. This chain uses TRBV5-1 with TRBJ1-1; perhaps TRBD1 as D (5 bases). Germline V gives CDR1 SGHRS, CDR2 YFSETQ. V dropped 3 bases and J dropped 0 bases, with 15 bases sitting between them. This CDR3 comprises 16 residues. The CDR3 DNA reads as TGCGCCAGCAGCTCGCCTAGGACACACATGAACACTGAAGCTTTCTTT. Protein: CASSSPRTHMNTEAFF.

This chain joins TRBV19 and TRBJ2-1, with D uncertain. The CDR3 length is 13 residues. The V gene's germline CDR1 is LNHDA and CDR2 SQIVND (reference sequence). Between the trimmed V and J ends, which lost 3 bases and 8 bases, there was a span of 11 bases. The CDR3 sequence is CASSIIGRDEQFF. The CDR3, as DNA: TGTGCCAGTAGTATTATAGGAAGGGATGAGCAGTTCTTC. Variable domain in full (rest from reference TRBV19 and TRBJ2-1): DGGITQSPKYLFRKEGQNVTLSCEQNLNHDAMYWYRQDPGQGLRLIYYSQIVNDFQKGDIAEGYSVSREKKESFPLTVTSAQKNPTAFYLCASSIIGRDEQFFGPGTRLTVL.

Ten or more counts support this clonotype. The J gene is TRBJ2-4, the V gene TRBV11-2, with D perhaps TRBD2 (6 bases). The CDR3 extends over 15 amino acids. V shed 3 bases and J shed 0 bases, with 9 bases lying between them. Germline CDR1 reads SGHAT; CDR2 reads FQNNGV. The CDR3 DNA is TGTGCCAGCAGCTTTGCGGGGATAGCCAAAAACATTCAGTACTTC. Translation: CASSFAGIAKNIQYF.

This clonotype was detected ten times or more. The gene calls are TRBV20-1 and TRBJ1-1, with a tentative D call TRBD1 (6 bases). CDR1 is DFQATT, CDR2 SNEGSKA, per germline (reference sequence). Trimming shortened V by 2 bases and J by 6 bases, and 13 bases separated the two germline ends. The CDR3 extends over 13 amino acids. The CDR3 is CSARHRATAEAFF. In DNA form, the CDR3 reads TGCAGTGCTAGACACAGGGCCACGGCTGAAGCTTTCTTT.

With respect to this clonotype: This may be a read error: a much more frequent sequence differs by one nucleotide. This chain connects TRBV12-5 to TRBJ2-2, with 10 bases lining up with TRBD1. Germline values: CDR1 LGHNT, CDR2 FRNRAP. This CDR3 has 16 residues. The CDR3 DNA reads TGTGCTAGTGGTTTGTACGACAGGGGGCCCAGTGGGGAGCTGGTTTTT. Translation: CASGLYDRGPSGELVF.

This clonotype appeared many times. The gene calls are TRBV3-1 and TRBJ2-7; D assignment may be TRBD1 or TRBD2 (5 bases each). V lost 4 bases and J lost 7, with 14 bases in between. From germline, CDR1 is LGHDT and CDR2 YNNKEL (reference sequence). The CDR3 length is 13 residues. The CDR3 loop reads CASSRSQGGEQYF. CDR3 coding DNA: TGTGCCAGCAGCCGTTCTCAGGGCGGGGAGCAGTACTTC.

This clonotype has a count of ten or more. This chain uses TRBV9 with TRBJ1-6; 7 bases line up with TRBD1. This CDR3 has 15 residues. The V and J ends lost 0 bases and 3 bases, in that order; junction bases with no gene match: 0. Germline V lookup: CDR1 SGDLS, CDR2 YYNGEE. The CDR3 region has the DNA TGTGCCAGCAGCGTAGGGGACAGCTATAATTCACCCCTCCACTTT. The encoded protein is CASSVGDSYNSPLHF. Full variable domain (outside the CDR3, taken from reference TRBV9 and TRBJ1-6): DSGVTQTPKHLITATGQRVTLRCSPRSGDLSVYWYQQSLDQGLQFLIQYYNGEERAKGNILERFSAQQFPDLHSELNLSSLELGDSALYFCASSVGDSYNSPLHFGNGTRLTVT.

J is TRBJ2-5 and V is TRBV7-9; no definite D call. Germline V CDR1 and CDR2: SEHNR, FQNEAQ (reference sequence). This CDR3 is built from 14 residues. V was clipped by 2 bases and J by 2 bases, with 9 bases between them. The CDR3 region has the DNA TGTGCCAGCAGCTTAAATAGGAAACAAGAGACCCAGTACTTC. Protein product: CASSLNRKQETQYF.

This clonotype was seen a handful of times. The rearrangement uses TRBV5-1 and TRBJ1-1, with D unresolved. CDR3 length equals 15 residues. V was pared by 0 bases and J by 2 bases, with 11 bases between. Germline V CDR1 and CDR2: SGHRS, YFSETQ. The CDR3 sequence: CASSLVRAANTEAFF. The DNA for the CDR3 is TGCGCCAGCAGCTTGGTACGGGCAGCTAACACTGAAGCTTTCTTT.

At least ten counts were recorded for this clonotype. V is TRBV6-1 and J is TRBJ2-7, with D unclear. V gave up 6 bases and J gave up 4 bases, with 19 bases separating them. Germline assignment: CDR1 MNHNS and CDR2 SASEGT. There are 15 residues in the CDR3. CDR3 sequence (DNA): TGTGCCAGCAGCCCGTATGACATCCTCTTATACGAGCAGTACTTC. This sequence encodes CASSPYDILLYEQYF.

This clonotype appeared many times. This chain connects TRBV19 to TRBJ2-1, with TRBD2 matching 8 bases. Germline values: CDR1 LNHDA, CDR2 SQIVND (reference sequence). Trimming at V came to 2 bases and at J to 8 bases, leaving 8 bases not matched to a gene. This CDR3 has 15 amino acids. The CDR3 coding sequence is TGTGCCAGTAGTATAACCGGGAGGGCCGGGGATGAGCAGTTCTTC. Its translation: CASSITGRAGDEQFF.

This chain connects TRBV6-6 to TRBJ2-7, with D uncertain. Trimming took off 0 bases at V and 3 bases at J, with 12 bases between the two ends. The CDR3 consists of 15 residues. Per the germline V gene, CDR1 is MNHNY and CDR2 is SVGAGI (reference sequence). The CDR3 spells CASSYSPARSYEQYF. CDR3 DNA sequence: TGTGCCAGCAGTTACTCACCAGCACGCAGCTACGAGCAGTACTTC.

In this sample, this clonotype turned up a few times. The gene calls are TRBV9 and TRBJ2-5; 7 bases align to TRBD2. The V and J ends lost 4 bases and 6 bases, in that order; junction bases with no gene match: 12. Germline CDR1 and CDR2: SGDLS and YYNGEE. The CDR3 is 15 residues long. CDR3 DNA sequence: TGTGCCAGCAGCCTTGGGGAGGGCCAGGAGAAGACCCAGTACTTC. Translated: CASSLGEGQEKTQYF.

This rearrangement joins TRBV2 to TRBJ1-6; D is uncertain. The germline CDR1 and CDR2 sequences are SNHLY and FYNNEI. The CDR3 has 14 residues. V was pared by 4 bases and J by 7 bases, with 11 bases between. The CDR3 DNA is TGTGCCAGCAGTGTTTACGGTGGAAATTCACCCCTCCACTTT. This sequence encodes CASSVYGGNSPLHF. The full variable domain, with the rest looked up from reference TRBV2 and TRBJ1-6, is EPEVTQTPSHQVTQMGQEVILRCVPISNHLYFYWYRQILGQKVEFLVSFYNNEISEKSEIFDDQFSVERPDGSNFTLKIRSTKLEDSAMYFCASSVYGGNSPLHFGNGTRLTVT.

This clonotype was recorded a few times. This clone may be a read error of a much larger clone one base away. The chain joins TRBV20-1 to TRBJ2-3; 9 bases agree with TRBD2. This CDR3 has 13 amino acids. V lost 5 bases, J lost 4 bases, and 4 bases stayed unmatched. Germline V CDR1 and CDR2: DFQATT, SNEGSKA (reference sequence). The DNA for the CDR3 is TGCAGTGCTGGAGTAGCGGGAGCAGATACGCAGTATTTT. It yields the protein CSAGVAGADTQYF.

This clonotype was counted at least ten times. The chain links TRBV18 to TRBJ1-2; D is perhaps TRBD1 (5 bases). Deletions cut 2 bases from V and 7 bases from J, with 20 bases between. Germline loops: CDR1 KGHSH, CDR2 LQKENI. The CDR3 runs 16 residues. This CDR3 is CASSPTGTAAVGGYTF. The CDR3 bases are TGTGCCAGCTCACCAACCGGGACGGCGGCCGTGGGTGGCTACACCTTC.

This clonotype was seen repeatedly, ten times or more. The rearrangement joins TRBV3-1 to TRBJ2-2; possible D gene TRBD1, 5 bases. There are 15 residues in the CDR3. Germline loops: CDR1 LGHDT, CDR2 YNNKEL (reference sequence). Trimming left V 4 bases short and J 1 base short, with 10 bases between. CDR3 amino acids: CASSRGSLNTGELFF. The CDR3, as DNA: TGTGCCAGCAGCCGGGGCTCTTTGAACACCGGGGAGCTGTTTTTT.

V is TRBV2 and J is TRBJ2-3, with TRBD2 matching 13 bases. The CDR3 runs 14 residues. V gave up 9 bases and J gave up 5 bases; unmatched junction bases: 5. Germline values: CDR1 SNHLY, CDR2 FYNNEI. The CDR3 protein is CARGLAGAIDTQYF. The CDR3 DNA follows: TGTGCCAGAGGACTAGCGGGAGCGATAGATACGCAGTATTTT. The whole variable domain, remainder taken from reference TRBV2 and TRBJ2-3, is EPEVTQTPSHQVTQMGQEVILRCVPISNHLYFYWYRQILGQKVEFLVSFYNNEISEKSEIFDDQFSVERPDGSNFTLKIRSTKLEDSAMYFCARGLAGAIDTQYFGPGTRLTVL.

In its sample, this clonotype was seen many times. The chain links TRBV20-1 to TRBJ1-5; D gene ambiguous. Germline lookup yields CDR1 DFQATT and CDR2 SNEGSKA (reference sequence). The CDR3 loop spans 15 amino acids. Trimming left V 1 base short and J 6 bases short, with 16 bases between. CDR3 DNA sequence: TGCAGTGCTAGAGGGGCCCCAGGAGGGAGTCAGCCCCAGCATTTT. Protein sequence: CSARGAPGGSQPQHF.

This CDR3 reads CASSGGLAGEGETQYF. CDR3 coding DNA: TGCGCCAGCAGCGGGGGACTAGCGGGAGAGGGGGAGACCCAGTACTTC. This chain joins TRBV5-1 and TRBJ2-5, with 14 bases matching TRBD2. The CDR3 spans 16 residues. Trimming took 4 bases from V and 5 from J; bases not matched to a gene: 7. Germline loops: CDR1 SGHRS, CDR2 YFSETQ.

At least ten counts were recorded for this clonotype. J is TRBJ2-7 and V is TRBV20-1; 8 bases align to TRBD2. Per germline, CDR1 DFQATT and CDR2 SNEGSKA (reference sequence). V lost 2 bases, J lost 6 bases, and 9 bases stayed unmatched. The CDR3 is made up of 14 amino acids. The CDR3 sequence: CSARSERESGEQYF. The CDR3 nucleotides are TGCAGTGCTAGATCGGAGCGGGAGTCGGGCGAGCAGTACTTC.

This clonotype was seen at least ten times. The V call is TRBV7-3, the J call TRBJ2-3; D unclear. In germline, CDR1 is SGHTA, CDR2 FQGTGA. This CDR3 has 14 amino acids. Between the trimmed V and J ends, which lost 5 bases and 2 bases, there was a span of 11 bases. CDR3 nucleotide sequence: TGTGCCAGCAGCCTATCCCTCACCACAGATACGCAGTATTTT. This encodes CASSLSLTTDTQYF.

This clonotype has ten or more counts. The V and J genes are TRBV11-3 and TRBJ2-2, with 8 bases fitting TRBD1. The germline gives CDR1 SGHNT, CDR2 YENEEA. V lost 5 bases, J lost 0 bases, and 2 bases stayed unmatched. The CDR3 runs to 15 residues. CDR3 loop: CASSPGQANTGELFF. CDR3 in DNA: TGTGCCAGCAGCCCGGGACAGGCGAACACCGGGGAGCTGTTTTTT.

There are many counts of this clonotype. This chain links TRBV3-1 with TRBJ1-5; D gene uncertain. The V gene's germline CDR1 is LGHDT and CDR2 YNNKEL (reference sequence). The CDR3 loop spans 15 amino acids. The germline V and J ends were trimmed by 1 base and 3 bases, with 10 bases remaining between them. In DNA form, the CDR3 reads TGTGCCAGCAGCCAAGCTCCAACCAACAATCAGCCCCAGCATTTT. Its translation is CASSQAPTNNQPQHF. Full variable domain (missing parts from reference TRBV3-1 and TRBJ1-5): DTAVSQTPKYLVTQMGNDKSIKCEQNLGHDTMYWYKQDSKKFLKIMFSYNNKELIINETVPNRFSPKSPDKAHLNLHINSLELGDSAVYFCASSQAPTNNQPQHFGDGTRLSIL.